The TCR beta chain under discussion was sequenced for a study of T cell responses to AZD1222 COVID-19 vaccine. Notes on the study in general: Recipients of AZD1222 seropositive at baseline numbered only 6 or 7.

Concerning this clone: Its antigen is not known.

Analysis merged second doses at about 4 or about 12 weeks. V shed 3 bases, J shed 2 bases, and the junction held 5 bases outside the gene matches. Per germline, CDR1 SGHAT and CDR2 FQNNGV. The CDR3 is made up of 15 amino acids. The repertoire was sequenced with immunoSEQ multiplex PCR; TCRdb's copy has only in-frame clones and lacks some. The sample lists about 160,000 clones, roughly 90% occurring once. This rearrangement joins TRBV11-2 to TRBJ2-5, with 8 bases matching TRBD2. The sequence was obtained from an adult who received the AZD1222 COVID-19 vaccine. This specimen consisted of peripheral blood, obtained 28 days after the second AZD1222 dose. The CDR3 coding sequence is TGTGCCAGCAGCTTTACCGCGGGGGGACAAGAGACCCAGTACTTC. It codes for CASSFTAGGQETQYF.